This entry concerns a single T cell receptor (beta chain). Its antigen is still unknown. At one end, the junction sequence differs from germline, possibly due to a read error. These data originate in a study of post-analysis software for immune sequencing data. The overall study: Relapsing-remitting, secondary progressive and progressive-relapsing multiple sclerosis courses were included. Notes on the study in general: Five or six TRBV segments (TRBV5-6, TRBV5-1 and TRBV20-1 among them) occurred more frequently in patients than in controls.

Germline values: CDR1 SGHNT, CDR2 YENEEA. This CDR3 spans 16 amino acids. cDNA libraries of TCR beta carried unique molecular identifiers. It was from about 0.98 to 11 million T cells that 500,000 or so cDNA molecules came. TCRdb ran MiXCR on the PCR reads and lists one entry per CDR3 protein. Of more than 450,000 distinct CDR3 sequences listed, around 40% are singletons. The source material was blood. The chain carries TRBV11-3 and TRBJ2-1; TRBD1 matches 9 bases. The sequence derives from a girl aged 10-17 years with multiple sclerosis. The CDR3 region is CASSPWGQGSCNEQFF. CDR3 in DNA: TGTGCCAGCAGTCCCTGGGGACAGGGTTCCTGCAATGAGCAGTTCTTC. Drawing the rest from reference TRBV11-3 and TRBJ2-1, the complete variable domain is EAGVVQSPRYKIIEKKQPVAFWCNPISGHNTLYWYLQNLGQGPELLIRYENEEAVDDSQLPKDRFSAERLKGVDSTLKIQPAELGDSAVYLCASSPWGQGSCNEQFFGPGTRLTVL.